What follows are 15 T cell receptor beta chains derived from one specimen sequenced in a study of shared clonotypes between healthy human individuals. Naive CD8 cells, CD45RO-negative and positively selected for CCR7, excluded terminally differentiated effector memory CD45RA+ cells. Profiling relied on immunoSEQ multiplex PCR, and the TCRdb table lists in-frame clones only, not all of them. The profile shows over 2,000,000 clones, about 94% of them singletons. The sample was naive CD8+ T cells from PBMCs. These receptors were taken from a man between 18 and 35 years old in good health. Some clones in this sample may be carry-over from other donors' samples.

V is TRBV18 and J is TRBJ2-7, with D unclear. Germline-derived CDR1 and CDR2 are KGHSH and LQKENI. This CDR3 has 15 amino acids. V was clipped by 0 bases and J by 6 bases, with 15 bases between them. The CDR3 DNA reads as TGTGCCAGCTCACCACCACATGGGATTTCGCCCGAGCAGTACTTC. Encoded protein: CASSPPHGISPEQYF. The full variable domain, with the rest looked up from reference TRBV18 and TRBJ2-7, is NAGVMQNPRHLVRRRGQEARLRCSPMKGHSHVYWYRQLPEEGLKFMVYLQKENIIDESGMPKERFSAEFPKEGPSILRIQQVVRGDSAAYFCASSPPHGISPEQYFGPGTRLTVT.

The genes are TRBV5-6 and TRBJ1-2, with D hard to call. CDR3 length: 13 amino acids. Per germline, CDR1 SGHDT and CDR2 YYEEEE. V was shortened by 5 bases and J by 8 bases, with 16 bases between the two germline ends. The chain's CDR3 is CASRLSALEGYTF. For the CDR3, the DNA is TGTGCCAGCAGGCTAAGCGCCCTTGAAGGCTACACCTTC.

The V and J genes are TRBV6-1 and TRBJ2-3; a weak D match, TRBD2 (6 bases). Trimming pared 2 bases from V and 1 base from J, leaving 13 bases between. Germline loops: CDR1 MNHNS, CDR2 SASEGT. The CDR3 runs to 16 residues. In DNA, the CDR3 is TGTGCCAGCAGTGAAATGGGCGGGACCCGCACAGATACGCAGTATTTT. Translation: CASSEMGGTRTDTQYF.

The chain uses TRBV9 and TRBJ2-2; perhaps TRBD1 as D (5 bases). CDR3 length: 15 residues. V was cut by 6 bases and J by 0 bases, with 12 bases left in between. Germline V gene data show CDR1 as SGDLS and CDR2 as YYNGEE. In DNA form, the CDR3 reads TGTGCCAGCACTGGGGCCAACGCGAACACCGGGGAGCTGTTTTTT. Its translation: CASTGANANTGELFF. The full variable domain, its missing parts supplied by reference TRBV9 and TRBJ2-2, is DSGVTQTPKHLITATGQRVTLRCSPRSGDLSVYWYQQSLDQGLQFLIQYYNGEERAKGNILERFSAQQFPDLHSELNLSSLELGDSALYFCASTGANANTGELFFGEGSRLTVL.

The chain recombines TRBV18 with TRBJ2-5; D possibly corresponds to TRBD2 (6 bases). From germline, CDR1 is KGHSH and CDR2 LQKENI. The V and J ends lost 4 bases and 2 bases respectively, with 14 bases between them. The CDR3 consists of 15 residues. CDR3 nucleotides: TGTGCCAGCTCACTAAACGGAGGGATTCAAGAGACCCAGTACTTC. Its protein is CASSLNGGIQETQYF.

The gene calls are TRBV27 and TRBJ2-1; D is unclear. The CDR3 has 16 amino acids. V was trimmed by 5 bases and J by 0 bases, leaving 14 bases between them. Germline V CDR1 and CDR2: MNHEY, SMNVEV (reference sequence). The CDR3 here is CASSGPSGSSYNEQFF. In DNA form, the CDR3 reads TGTGCCAGCAGTGGACCGAGTGGTAGCTCCTACAATGAGCAGTTCTTC.

V is TRBV6-6 and J is TRBJ2-5; the D call may be TRBD1 or TRBD2 (5 bases each). V was pared by 7 bases and J by 1 base, with 13 bases between. The CDR3 loop spans 14 amino acids. Germline V gene sequence: CDR1 MNHNY, CDR2 SVGAGI (reference sequence). The CDR3 DNA reads TGTGCCAGCATCGAGGGGCAGACCCAAGAGACCCAGTACTTC. This sequence encodes CASIEGQTQETQYF.

This chain joins TRBV30 and TRBJ1-2, with 8 bases lining up with TRBD1. V lost 1 base to trimming and J lost 6 bases; unmatched junction nucleotides: 10. CDR3 length equals 15 residues. Germline lookup yields CDR1 GTSNPN and CDR2 SVGIG (reference sequence). The CDR3 loop is CAWSGTGMGKNGYTF. The DNA of the CDR3 is TGTGCCTGGAGTGGGACAGGGATGGGTAAGAATGGCTACACCTTC. Variable domain in full (rest from reference TRBV30 and TRBJ1-2): SQTIHQWPATLVQPVGSPLSLECTVEGTSNPNLYWYRQAAGRGLQLLFYSVGIGQISSEVPQNLSASRPQDRQFILSSKKLLLSDSGFYLCAWSGTGMGKNGYTFGSGTRLTVV.

The chain uses TRBV29-1 and TRBJ2-6; weak D call: TRBD1 (7 bases). This CDR3 has 17 residues. The V gene's germline CDR1 is SQVTM and CDR2 ANQGSEA. Trimming took 3 bases from V and 1 from J, leaving 16 bases between them. CDR3 coding DNA: TGCAGCGTTGAGGTTTTGCAGGGGGGATCTGGGGCCAACGTCCTGACTTTC. This translates into CSVEVLQGGSGANVLTF.

The V call is TRBV18, the J call TRBJ2-5; TRBD1 might be the D (5 bases). Trimming stripped 2 bases from V and 5 bases from J, with 21 bases between. The CDR3 length is 17 residues. From germline, CDR1 is KGHSH and CDR2 LQKENI. The DNA for the CDR3 is TGTGCCAGCTCACCAATATGGACACGGAGATTGAATGAGACCCAGTACTTC. Protein: CASSPIWTRRLNETQYF.

The chain combines TRBV15 with TRBJ2-7; a possible D gene is TRBD1 (6 bases). V was trimmed by 8 bases and J by 0 bases, leaving 11 bases between them. Germline assignment: CDR1 LNHNV and CDR2 YYDKDF (reference sequence). The CDR3 runs to 13 residues. In DNA form, the CDR3 reads TGTGCCACCGGGGACACCAACTCCTACGAGCAGTACTTC. Its translation is CATGDTNSYEQYF.

The gene calls are TRBV4-1 and TRBJ2-5; D is possibly TRBD2 (5 bases). Trimming stripped 3 bases from V and 3 bases from J, with 11 bases between. The CDR3 spans 14 residues. Germline CDR1 reads MGHRA; CDR2 reads YSYEKL. The CDR3 loop reads CASSQAGLEETQYF. As DNA, the CDR3 is TGCGCCAGCAGCCAGGCGGGCCTGGAAGAGACCCAGTACTTC.

V is TRBV4-3 and J is TRBJ2-1, with D perhaps matching TRBD2 (6 bases). Trimming took 0 bases from V and 14 from J, leaving 20 bases between them. The CDR3 is 15 residues long. CDR1 is LGHNA, CDR2 YSLEER, per germline. CDR3 amino acids: CASSQDLSSATSEFF. The CDR3 nucleotides are TGCGCCAGCAGCCAAGATCTTTCTAGCGCCACCTCGGAGTTCTTC.

V is TRBV7-3 and J is TRBJ1-1; 8 bases align to TRBD1. The trim removed 4 bases at V and 2 bases at J, leaving 15 bases unmatched. CDR3 length equals 18 residues. CDR1 is SGHTA, CDR2 FQGTGA, per germline. The CDR3 loop reads CASSSSPRQGLTNTEAFF. The CDR3 DNA sequence: TGTGCCAGCAGCTCCTCCCCTCGACAGGGGCTAACAAACACTGAAGCTTTCTTT.

This sequence joins TRBV13 and TRBJ1-1; 8 nucleotides align to TRBD1. With V trimmed by 5 bases and J by 4 bases, 12 bases remained unmatched. Germline lookup yields CDR1 PRHDT and CDR2 FYEKMQ (reference sequence). The CDR3 loop spans 16 amino acids. CDR3 bases: TGTGCCAGCAGCCAAGGGGGGGGAGGACAGGGCACTGAAGCTTTCTTT. Translation gives CASSQGGGGQGTEAFF.